The 18 T cell receptor beta chains below were found in one sample sequenced in a study of shared clonotypes between healthy human individuals. Measured with immunoSEQ multiplex PCR; TCRdb has only the in-frame clones, and not every one. This repertoire shows 2 million to 2.5 million clones, approximately 90% found once; its top ten account for 0.37%. The sample consisted of naive CD4+ T cells from PBMCs. Noted subset: CD45RA+ positively selected. These receptors all stem from a man aged 18 to 30 in good health. Some clones in this sample may be carry-over from other donors' samples.

The V call is TRBV6-5, the J call TRBJ1-2, with 7 bases identical to TRBD1. This CDR3 spans 14 amino acids. V shed 5 bases, J shed 3 bases, and the junction held 6 bases outside the gene matches. The germline V gene has CDR1 MNHEY and CDR2 SVGAGI. In DNA form, the CDR3 reads TGTGCCAGCAGTCGGGACAGCTCCTACTATGGCTACACCTTC. Translated: CASSRDSSYYGYTF.

The chain is built from TRBV19 and TRBJ1-1, with D uncertain. CDR1 LNHDA and CDR2 SQIVND come from the germline V gene (reference sequence). This CDR3 spans 15 amino acids. V lost 1 base to trimming and J lost 4 bases, with 13 bases between them. The CDR3 spells CASSIVRLRGTEAFF. The CDR3 DNA reads TGTGCCAGTAGTATAGTACGCTTACGGGGCACTGAAGCTTTCTTT.

The V gene is TRBV6-5, the J gene TRBJ1-2, with a weak D call TRBD1 (6 bases). This CDR3 has 13 residues. Deletions cut 4 bases from V and 8 bases from J, with 14 bases between. Looked up from germline, CDR1 is MNHEY and CDR2 is SVGAGI. The CDR3 reads CASSSTPGAGYTF. DNA of the CDR3: TGTGCCAGCAGTTCGACACCGGGGGCAGGCTACACCTTC.

This clone has more than one count but fewer than ten. The rearrangement links TRBV6-5 to TRBJ1-1, with D unclear. The CDR3 spans 14 residues. The germline V and J ends were trimmed by 1 base and 0 bases, with 6 bases remaining between them. Germline V gene sequence: CDR1 MNHEY, CDR2 SVGAGI. The CDR3 spells CASSYWSMNTEAFF. The CDR3 bases are TGTGCCAGCAGTTACTGGAGTATGAACACTGAAGCTTTCTTT.

The rearrangement uses TRBV6-1 and TRBJ2-7, with 11 bases lining up with TRBD2. Trimming removed 6 bases from V and 3 bases from J; junction bases left unmatched: 4. The germline CDR1 and CDR2 sequences are MNHNS and SASEGT. The CDR3 contains 14 residues. The CDR3 region is CASRLTSGVYEQYF. CDR3 nucleotide sequence: TGTGCCAGCAGATTGACTAGCGGGGTCTACGAGCAGTACTTC.

This sequence joins TRBV20-1 and TRBJ1-1; TRBD1 is a possible D gene (5 bases). This CDR3 has 11 amino acids. CDR1 is DFQATT and CDR2 is SNEGSKA in the germline V gene (reference sequence). Trimming removed 7 bases at V and 1 base at J, with 7 bases between. The CDR3: CSGDRNTEAFF. The CDR3 region has the DNA TGCAGTGGAGACAGGAACACTGAAGCTTTCTTT.

V gene TRBV7-2 combines with J gene TRBJ2-7; the match to TRBD2 covers 7 bases. This CDR3 comprises 17 residues. Germline values: CDR1 SGHTA, CDR2 FQGNSA. Trimming took 2 bases from V and 2 from J; bases not matched to a gene: 12. The DNA for the CDR3 is TGTGCCAGCAGCTTATTAGCGGGCCCGTTTCGGCCCTACGAGCAGTACTTC. Amino acids: CASSLLAGPFRPYEQYF.

V usage is TRBV21-1 and J usage is TRBJ2-7. TRBV21-1 is given as a pseudogene. The CDR3 is made up of 15 amino acids. CDR3 residues: CASSSRVRWPYEQYF. CDR3 DNA: TGTGCCAGCAGCAGTCGGGTCAGGTGGCCCTACGAGCAGTACTTC.

This chain joins TRBV5-4 and TRBJ2-3, with D perhaps matching TRBD1 (6 bases). Germline V gene sequence: CDR1 SGHNT, CDR2 YYREEE (reference sequence). The CDR3 length is 14 residues. The V gene lost 2 bases and the J gene lost 7 bases, with 14 bases spanning the gap. CDR3 DNA: TGTGCCAGCAGCTTCAGGACAGAGAGTTATACGCAGTATTTT. This gives the protein CASSFRTESYTQYF.

This chain links TRBV4-3 with TRBJ2-7, with 8 bases matching TRBD1. Per the germline V gene, CDR1 is LGHNA and CDR2 is YSLEER. After removal of 5 bases from V and 4 bases from J, the junction contained 10 bases not matched to a gene. The CDR3 covers 15 residues. CDR3 DNA: TGCGCCAGCAGCGGAACCGGGACAGGAGGATACGAGCAGTACTTC. Its protein product is CASSGTGTGGYEQYF.

J is TRBJ1-2 and V is TRBV29-1; TRBD1 matches at 10 bases. The V and J ends lost 7 bases and 6 bases, in that order; junction bases with no gene match: 5. Looked up from germline, CDR1 is SQVTM and CDR2 is ANQGSEA. The CDR3 extends over 12 amino acids. The DNA for the CDR3 is TGCAGCGAGCCGACAGGGGGCAATGGCTACACCTTC. Translated: CSEPTGGNGYTF.

The V call is TRBV28, the J call TRBJ2-4, with D possibly being TRBD1 (7 bases). Germline assignment: CDR1 MDHEN and CDR2 SYDVKM. The length of the CDR3 is 17 residues. Trimming took off 5 bases at V and 12 bases at J, with 29 bases between the two ends. CDR3 protein: CASSAPGGLSAGRTQYF. The CDR3 bases are TGTGCCAGCAGTGCCCCAGGGGGGTTGTCGGCGGGAAGGACTCAGTACTTC.

The chain is built from TRBV5-1 and TRBJ2-5; 7 nucleotides match TRBD1. CDR3 length equals 14 residues. V was pared by 3 bases and J by 0 bases, with 2 bases of the junction left unmatched. Germline V gene sequence: CDR1 SGHRS, CDR2 YFSETQ. This CDR3 is CASSSTGYQETQYF. The CDR3 region has the DNA TGCGCCAGCAGCTCGACAGGGTACCAAGAGACCCAGTACTTC.

Worth noting for this clone: The same CDR3 also results from other DNA sequences found in this sample. The rearrangement joins TRBV6-6 to TRBJ1-1; D is undetermined. Per the germline V gene, CDR1 is MNHNY and CDR2 is SVGAGI (reference sequence). The V end lost 6 bases, the J end lost 3 bases, and 5 bases lay between the germline ends. The CDR3 has 11 residues. CDR3 nucleotides: TGTGCCAGCAGAAGGGACACTGAAGCTTTCTTT. It encodes CASRRDTEAFF.

V usage is TRBV15 and J usage is TRBJ2-1; 9 nucleotides match TRBD2. There are 19 residues in the CDR3. Germline CDR1 is LNHNV and CDR2 is YYDKDF (reference sequence). The V segment lost 1 base and the J segment 7 bases; nucleotides outside the gene matches: 17. This CDR3 reads CATSRGRGTLREGRNEQFF. The CDR3 nucleotides read TGTGCCACCAGCAGAGGAAGGGGTACATTGCGGGAGGGCCGGAATGAGCAGTTCTTC.

The chain combines TRBV27 with TRBJ1-2; 8 bases are a match to TRBD1. There are 17 residues in the CDR3. V trimming: 6 bases; J trimming: 0 bases; junction bases outside the gene matches: 12. CDR1 and CDR2 from the germline V gene are MNHEY and SMNVEV (reference sequence). The CDR3 protein is CASRLVGDRRANYGYTF. The CDR3 DNA reads as TGTGCCAGCAGACTGGTCGGGGACAGGAGAGCTAACTATGGCTACACCTTC.

J is TRBJ2-2 and V is TRBV5-4; 10 bases are a match to TRBD2. The CDR3 runs to 16 residues. Germline CDR1 SGHNT, CDR2 YYREEE (reference sequence). Trimming took 2 bases from V and 1 from J; bases not matched to a gene: 2. The CDR3 here is CASSLRTSGNTGELFF. CDR3 sequence (DNA): TGTGCCAGCAGCTTAAGGACTAGCGGGAACACCGGGGAGCTGTTTTTT.

The chain recombines TRBV5-6 with TRBJ2-5; no clear D gene. Judging by the DNA end, TRBJ2-7 fits better; the J call may be wrong. The CDR3 totals 13 residues. Germline V gene data show CDR1 as SGHDT and CDR2 as YYEEEE. The CDR3 loop reads CASSKGTTYEQYF. CDR3 nucleotides: TGTGCCAGCAGCAAAGGCACAACCTACGAGCAGTACTTC.